The clone carrying this TCR beta chain has just a few counts. Its antigen is currently unknown. V was shortened by 2 bases and J by 1 base, with 9 bases between the two germline ends. The CDR3 length is 15 residues. Looked up from germline, CDR1 is MNHGY and CDR2 is SVAAGI. The record originates from a study of T cells in Graves' hyperthyroidism and ophthalmopathy. Study-level results: Most clonotypes expanded in the thyroid (above 0.001) were also present in blood. Ophthalmopathy prediction by the model preceded onset by a median approximately 6.1 months.

Researchers barred patients who had uncontrolled infection, other autoimmune disease, pregnancy or lactation. Thyroid ultrasound, orbital computed tomography, clinical symptoms, and serum thyroxine and TRAb underpinned diagnoses. Amplification of TCR beta CDR3 regions was performed using RNA transcripts as template. The TCR CDR3 first-round RT-PCR relied on the HTBI primer set. TCRdb recomputed calls from the multiplex PCR reads with MiXCR, one row per CDR3 protein. The repertoire holds fewer than 450,000 distinct CDR3 sequences, with 15% to 20% as singletons. The origin of this receptor is a woman aged 25 to 39 with Graves' hyperthyroidism that later progressed to Graves' ophthalmopathy. The chain uses TRBV6-9 and TRBJ1-5; D is undetermined. Material for sequencing was blood. CDR3 sequence reads: CASSYALGSNQPQHF. In DNA, the CDR3 is TGTGCCAGCAGTTATGCTCTAGGGAGCAATCAGCCCCAGCATTTT.